This is a list of T cell receptor beta chains from one sample in a study of T cell responses to AZD1222 COVID-19 vaccine. Only in-frame clones appear in the TCRdb table, and some are missing; sequencing was by immunoSEQ multiplex PCR. The sample consists of 100,000 to 150,000 clones, about 93% of them appearing once. Sequencing was performed on peripheral blood, taken on day 0 of AZD1222 vaccination. These receptors all stem from an adult in good health. Both conserved end residues are part of each CDR3. Each record gives: J gene, D gene, V gene, clone size, CDR3 protein, CDR3 DNA. A D gene is named only where the DNA matches it firmly. Clone size is stated in some rows and not others, as once, few, many or a class when expanded.

J: TRBJ2-1; D: TRBD2; V: TRBV7-3; size: .; CDR3: CASSFGGKNEQFF; DNA: TGTGCCAGCAGCTTCGGGGGGAAGAATGAGCAGTTCTTC
J: TRBJ2-1; D: .; V: TRBV19; size: .; CDR3: CASSWPSPRGNNEQFF; DNA: TGTGCCAGTAGTTGGCCCTCCCCCCGGGGAAACAATGAGCAGTTCTTC
J: TRBJ1-5; D: .; V: TRBV7-6; size: .; CDR3: CASSLESGTGPQHF; DNA: TGTGCCAGCAGCTTAGAGTCGGGAACCGGGCCCCAGCATTTT
J: TRBJ1-5; D: .; V: TRBV7-2; size: .; CDR3: CASSFLDAPQHF; DNA: TGTGCCAGCAGCTTTCTTGATGCGCCCCAGCATTTT
J: TRBJ2-7; D: .; V: TRBV25-1; size: .; CDR3: CASCRTEPYEQYF; DNA: TGTGCCAGCTGTAGGACAGAGCCCTACGAGCAGTACTTC
J: TRBJ2-5; D: .; V: TRBV29-1; size: .; CDR3: CSVDGTTTETQYF; DNA: TGCAGCGTTGATGGGACCACCACGGAGACCCAGTACTTC
J: TRBJ1-1; D: TRBD1; V: TRBV30; size: .; CDR3: CAWRRDSHTEAFF; DNA: TGTGCCTGGAGGAGGGACAGTCACACTGAAGCTTTCTTT
J: TRBJ2-7; D: TRBD1; V: TRBV19; size: .; CDR3: CASSAGQGINEQYF; DNA: TGTGCCAGTAGCGCAGGACAGGGGATAAACGAGCAGTACTTC
J: TRBJ2-7; D: TRBD2; V: TRBV19; size: once; CDR3: CASSTPSGSTYEQYF; DNA: TGTGCCAGTAGTACTCCTAGCGGGTCTACCTACGAGCAGTACTTC
J: TRBJ1-2; D: .; V: TRBV7-9; size: .; CDR3: CASSTSTGGPDYGYTF; DNA: TGTGCCAGCAGCACCAGCACCGGCGGACCCGATTATGGCTACACCTTC
J: TRBJ2-2; D: TRBD2; V: TRBV27; size: .; CDR3: CASSPGTSGALLGELFF; DNA: TGTGCCAGCAGTCCAGGGACTAGCGGGGCGTTGCTAGGGGAGCTGTTTTTT
J: TRBJ2-1; D: .; V: TRBV4-1; size: .; CDR3: CASGFGNEQFF; DNA: TGCGCCAGCGGGTTCGGGAACGAGCAGTTCTTC
J: TRBJ1-2; D: .; V: TRBV6-5; size: once; CDR3: CASRLPGVGIYGYTF; DNA: TGTGCCAGCAGGTTGCCGGGGGTAGGGATCTATGGCTACACCTTC
J: TRBJ2-2; D: .; V: TRBV28; size: .; CDR3: CASSWDRDKNTGELFF; DNA: TGTGCCAGCAGTTGGGACCGGGACAAGAACACCGGGGAGCTGTTTTTT
J: TRBJ1-1; D: .; V: TRBV27; size: .; CDR3: CASSLGFLNTEAFF; DNA: TGTGCCAGCAGTTTAGGATTTTTGAACACTGAAGCTTTCTTT
J: TRBJ2-7; D: .; V: TRBV5-6; size: .; CDR3: CASSFLRGEQYF; DNA: TGTGCCAGCAGCTTTTTGCGGGGCGAGCAGTACTTC
J: TRBJ2-3; D: TRBD2; V: TRBV7-9; size: .; CDR3: CASSLGTSGTFLTDTQYF; DNA: TGTGCCAGCAGCTTAGGGACTAGCGGGACCTTTCTCACAGATACGCAGTATTTT
J: TRBJ2-7; D: TRBD2; V: TRBV19; size: .; CDR3: CASSSGPPLALAYEQYF; DNA: TGTGCCAGTAGTTCCGGACCCCCACTAGCGTTAGCCTACGAGCAGTACTTC
J: TRBJ2-4; D: .; V: TRBV10-2; size: .; CDR3: CASSEDLGLAKNIQYF; DNA: TGCGCCAGCAGTGAGGACTTGGGGCTAGCCAAAAACATTCAGTACTTC
J: TRBJ2-1; D: .; V: TRBV9; size: .; CDR3: CASSVRVGSYNEQFF; DNA: TGTGCCAGCAGCGTAAGGGTAGGGTCCTACAATGAGCAGTTCTTC
J: TRBJ2-3; D: TRBD2; V: TRBV6-2/TRBV6-3; size: once; CDR3: CASSYPSLAGGPGDTQYF; DNA: TGTGCCAGCAGTTACCCCTCACTAGCGGGAGGGCCGGGAGATACGCAGTATTTT
J: TRBJ2-1; D: TRBD1; V: TRBV11-2; size: .; CDR3: CASSPGTGGWSEQFF; DNA: TGTGCCAGCAGCCCCGGGACAGGGGGTTGGAGTGAGCAGTTCTTC
J: TRBJ2-1; D: TRBD2; V: TRBV5-1; size: .; CDR3: CASRLGTSGTYNEQFF; DNA: TGCGCCAGCAGGCTAGGGACTAGCGGGACCTACAATGAGCAGTTCTTC
J: TRBJ1-6; D: .; V: TRBV19; size: .; CDR3: CASSPGARSPLHF; DNA: TGTGCCAGTAGTCCAGGGGCGAGATCACCCCTCCACTTT
J: TRBJ1-2; D: TRBD1; V: TRBV7-3; size: .; CDR3: CASSYKGQGAVFGYTF; DNA: TGTGCCAGCAGCTACAAGGGACAGGGGGCTGTTTTTGGCTACACCTTC
J: TRBJ2-2; D: .; V: TRBV7-2; size: .; CDR3: CASSLEGFRTGELFF; DNA: TGTGCCAGCAGCTTAGAAGGCTTTCGGACCGGGGAGCTGTTTTTT
J: TRBJ2-3; D: .; V: TRBV7-2; size: .; CDR3: CASSLETRPADTQYF; DNA: TGTGCCAGCAGCTTGGAGACTAGGCCGGCAGATACGCAGTATTTT
J: TRBJ1-3; D: TRBD1; V: TRBV5-4; size: .; CDR3: CASSGQGPGNTIYF; DNA: TGTGCCAGCAGCGGACAGGGGCCTGGAAACACCATATATTTT
J: TRBJ1-2; D: .; V: TRBV2; size: once; CDR3: CASSDKARANYGYTF; DNA: TGTGCCAGCAGTGATAAGGCCAGGGCGAACTATGGCTACACCTTC
J: TRBJ1-3; D: .; V: TRBV27; size: .; CDR3: CASSLSRSRGNTIYF; DNA: TGTGCCAGCAGTTTATCGAGATCCAGAGGAAACACCATATATTTT
J: TRBJ2-1; D: TRBD2; V: TRBV5-1; size: large; CDR3: CASSFFAGEYNEQFF; DNA: TGCGCCAGCAGCTTTTTCGCGGGGGAATACAATGAGCAGTTCTTC
J: TRBJ1-1; D: .; V: TRBV28; size: .; CDR3: CASSLILNTEAFF; DNA: TGTGCCAGCTCTCTGATACTGAACACTGAAGCTTTCTTT
J: TRBJ1-2; D: .; V: TRBV18; size: .; CDR3: CASSPVQGSRNYGYTF; DNA: TGTGCCAGCTCACCAGTGCAGGGTTCGCGCAACTATGGCTACACCTTC
J: TRBJ2-5; D: TRBD2; V: TRBV30; size: .; CDR3: CAWSVSSGGAETQYF; DNA: TGTGCCTGGAGTGTTTCTAGCGGGGGGGCCGAGACCCAGTACTTC
J: TRBJ1-1; D: .; V: TRBV9; size: .; CDR3: CASSAEVYGTEAFF; DNA: TGTGCCAGCAGCGCCGAGGTATACGGCACTGAAGCTTTCTTT
J: TRBJ1-6; D: .; V: TRBV7-8; size: once; CDR3: CASSFGGSSYNSPLHF; DNA: TGTGCCAGCAGCTTCGGAGGGAGCTCCTATAATTCACCCCTCCACTTT
J: TRBJ2-7; D: .; V: TRBV5-5; size: .; CDR3: CASSRDRSYEQYF; DNA: TGTGCCAGCAGTCGCGACAGGAGCTACGAGCAGTACTTC
J: TRBJ2-2; D: TRBD2; V: TRBV24-1; size: .; CDR3: CATGLAGTGELFF; DNA: TGTGCCACCGGACTAGCGGGTACCGGGGAGCTGTTTTTT
J: TRBJ2-4; D: .; V: TRBV28; size: .; CDR3: CASGGGVKNIQYF; DNA: TGTGCCAGCGGGGGGGGCGTCAAAAACATTCAGTACTTC
J: TRBJ2-7; D: .; V: TRBV27; size: .; CDR3: CASSLSLGGVDEQYF; DNA: TGTGCCAGCAGTTTATCATTGGGGGGAGTCGACGAGCAGTACTTC
J: TRBJ2-7; D: .; V: TRBV10-1; size: few; CDR3: CASRSYRVLYEQYF; DNA: TGCGCCAGCAGATCCTACAGAGTTTTATACGAGCAGTACTTC
J: TRBJ1-1; D: .; V: TRBV5-1; size: once; CDR3: CASSLTGQDDAFF; DNA: TGCGCCAGCAGCCTGACTGGCCAAGACGATGCTTTCTTT
J: TRBJ1-2; D: .; V: TRBV15; size: once; CDR3: CATSRDHSDYGYTF; DNA: TGTGCCACCAGCAGAGATCACAGCGACTATGGCTACACCTTC
J: TRBJ1-2; D: .; V: TRBV7-9; size: once; CDR3: CASSFAGRGYGYTF; DNA: TGTGCCAGCAGCTTTGCGGGTCGTGGCTATGGCTACACCTTC
J: TRBJ2-1; D: TRBD2; V: TRBV6-2/TRBV6-3; size: .; CDR3: CASSYSALAGVYEQFF; DNA: TGTGCCAGCAGTTACTCGGCCCTAGCGGGAGTGTATGAGCAGTTCTTC
J: TRBJ2-1; D: .; V: TRBV5-1; size: .; CDR3: CASSGGAGSYNEQFF; DNA: TGCGCCAGCAGCGGGGGGGCTGGCTCCTACAATGAGCAGTTCTTC